This T cell receptor (beta chain) was identified during a study of Tregs in tolerant kidney transplant recipients. Study observations and caveats: The small number of patients limits these findings pending further validation. Tregs expanded with activated donor B cells seemed most donor-specific.

As regards this clone: Its matching antigen is unknown.

Unstimulated regulatory T cells (CD4+CD25+CD127-), CD4+CD25- non-regulatory cells, CD4 and CD8 cells were FACS-sorted from thawed PBMCs. Before regulatory T cell sorting, thawed PBMCs rested overnight at 37°C in about 190 IU/ml IL-2. Generated by immunoSEQ multiplex PCR, the TCRdb table keeps only in-frame clones and is missing some. The table lists 40,000 to 50,000 clones, roughly nine tenths of them singletons. The origin of this receptor is a human donor in good health. Sequences were obtained from Tregs from blood.

CDR3 in DNA: TGTGCCAGCAGCCAAGAACAGGGCTACGCCCTTATGTCTAGAAACATTCAGTACTTC. This gives the protein CASSQEQGYALMSRNIQYF. This chain links TRBV4-2 with TRBJ2-4, with D possibly TRBD1 on 6 matching bases. Between the trimmed V and J ends, which lost 0 bases and 6 bases, there was a span of 24 bases. Germline loops: CDR1 LGHNA, CDR2 YNFKEQ. The CDR3 covers 19 residues.